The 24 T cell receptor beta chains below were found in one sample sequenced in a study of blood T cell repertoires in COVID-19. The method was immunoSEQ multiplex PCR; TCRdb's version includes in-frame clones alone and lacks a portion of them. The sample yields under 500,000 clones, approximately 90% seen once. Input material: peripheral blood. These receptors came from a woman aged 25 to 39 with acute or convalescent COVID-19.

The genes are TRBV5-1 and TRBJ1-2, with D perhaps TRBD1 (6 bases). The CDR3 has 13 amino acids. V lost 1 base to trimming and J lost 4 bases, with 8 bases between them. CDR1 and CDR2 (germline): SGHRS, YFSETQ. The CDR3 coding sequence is TGCGCCAGCAGCTTGTCCAGGGGCTATGGCTACACCTTC. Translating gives CASSLSRGYGYTF.

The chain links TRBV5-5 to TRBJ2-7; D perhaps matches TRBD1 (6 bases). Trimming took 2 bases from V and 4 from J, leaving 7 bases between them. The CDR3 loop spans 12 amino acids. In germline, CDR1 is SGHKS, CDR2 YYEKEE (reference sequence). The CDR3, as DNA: TGTGCCAGCAGCTTAGGGGGATACGAGCAGTACTTC. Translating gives CASSLGGYEQYF.

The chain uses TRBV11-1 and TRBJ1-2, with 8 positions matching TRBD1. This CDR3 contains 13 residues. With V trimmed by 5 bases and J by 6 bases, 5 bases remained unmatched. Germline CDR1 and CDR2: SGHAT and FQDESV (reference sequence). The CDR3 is CASSVDRGDGYTF. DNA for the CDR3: TGTGCCAGCAGCGTTGACAGGGGTGATGGCTACACCTTC.

CDR3 nucleotides: TGTGCCAGCAGCCCCTCCAGGGTAAAGGGGCCCAGGGACTATGGCTACACCTTC. Translated, it gives CASSPSRVKGPRDYGYTF. The J gene is TRBJ1-2, the V gene TRBV7-9; maybe TRBD1 (5 bases). Germline V CDR1 and CDR2: SEHNR, FQNEAQ (reference sequence). V lost 5 bases and J 3 bases, leaving 25 bases between the germline ends. The CDR3 is made up of 18 amino acids. Looking up the rest from reference TRBV7-9 and TRBJ1-2 gives the full variable domain: DTGVSQNPRHKITKRGQNVTFRCDPISEHNRLYWYRQTLGQGPEFLTYFQNEAQLEKSRLLSDRFSAERPKGSFSTLEIQRTEQGDSAMYLCASSPSRVKGPRDYGYTFGSGTRLTVV.

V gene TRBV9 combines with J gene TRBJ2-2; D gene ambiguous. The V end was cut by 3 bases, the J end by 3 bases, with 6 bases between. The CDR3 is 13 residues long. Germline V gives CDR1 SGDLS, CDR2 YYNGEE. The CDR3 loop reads CASSAQHTGELFF. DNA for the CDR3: TGTGCCAGCAGCGCACAACACACCGGGGAGCTGTTTTTT.

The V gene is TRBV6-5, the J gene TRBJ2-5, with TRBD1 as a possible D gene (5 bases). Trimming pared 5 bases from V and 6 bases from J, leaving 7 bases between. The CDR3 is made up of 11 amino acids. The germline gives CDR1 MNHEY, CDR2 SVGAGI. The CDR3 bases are TGTGCCAGCAGTAGGGGCAAGACCCAGTACTTC. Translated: CASSRGKTQYF.

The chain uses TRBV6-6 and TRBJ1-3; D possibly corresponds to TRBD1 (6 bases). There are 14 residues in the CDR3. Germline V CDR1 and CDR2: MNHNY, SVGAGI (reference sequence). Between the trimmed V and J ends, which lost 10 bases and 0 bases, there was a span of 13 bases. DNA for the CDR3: TGTGCCACGGGGGGGCCAGACTCTGGAAACACCATATATTTT. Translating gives CATGGPDSGNTIYF.

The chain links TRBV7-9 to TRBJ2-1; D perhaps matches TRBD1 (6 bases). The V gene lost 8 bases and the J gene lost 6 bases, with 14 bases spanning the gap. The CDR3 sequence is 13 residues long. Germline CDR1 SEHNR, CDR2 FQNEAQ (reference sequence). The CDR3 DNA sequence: TGTGCCAGCCTCCAAAGGGGGTTCAATGAGCAGTTCTTC. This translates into CASLQRGFNEQFF.

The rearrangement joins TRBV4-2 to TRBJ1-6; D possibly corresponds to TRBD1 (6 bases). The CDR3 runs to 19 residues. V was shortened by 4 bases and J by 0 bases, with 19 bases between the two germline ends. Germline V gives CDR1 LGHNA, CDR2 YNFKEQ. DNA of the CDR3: TGTGCCAGCAGCCCGCAAAACAGGGCCCCGAGCTCCTATAATTCACCCCTCCACTTT. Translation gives CASSPQNRAPSSYNSPLHF.

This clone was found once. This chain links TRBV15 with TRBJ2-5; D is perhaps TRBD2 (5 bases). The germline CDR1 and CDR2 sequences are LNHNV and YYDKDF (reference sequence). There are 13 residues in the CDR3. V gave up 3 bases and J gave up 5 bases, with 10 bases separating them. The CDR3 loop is CATSRRVSETQYF. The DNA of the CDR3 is TGTGCCACCAGCAGGAGGGTATCGGAGACCCAGTACTTC. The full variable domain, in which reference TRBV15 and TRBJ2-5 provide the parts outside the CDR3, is DAMVIQNPRYQVTQFGKPVTLSCSQTLNHNVMYWYQQKSSQAPKLLFHYYDKDFNNEADTPDNFQSRRPNTSFCFLDIRSPGLGDTAMYLCATSRRVSETQYFGPGTRLLVL.

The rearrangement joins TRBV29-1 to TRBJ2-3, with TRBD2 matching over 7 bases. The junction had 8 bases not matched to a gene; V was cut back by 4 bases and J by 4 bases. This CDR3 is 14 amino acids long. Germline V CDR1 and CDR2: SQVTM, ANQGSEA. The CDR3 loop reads CSVGKAGLPDTQYF. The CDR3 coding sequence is TGCAGCGTTGGGAAAGCGGGGCTGCCAGATACGCAGTATTTT.

CDR3 DNA sequence: TGTGCCAGCAGCTTTTGGGGGGGACTCAACACCGGGGAGCTGTTTTTT. Translating gives CASSFWGGLNTGELFF. V is TRBV5-6 and J is TRBJ2-2; TRBD2 matches 7 bases. The V gene's germline CDR1 is SGHDT and CDR2 YYEEEE. The junction had 6 bases not matched to a gene; V was cut back by 2 bases and J by 2 bases. This CDR3 spans 16 amino acids.

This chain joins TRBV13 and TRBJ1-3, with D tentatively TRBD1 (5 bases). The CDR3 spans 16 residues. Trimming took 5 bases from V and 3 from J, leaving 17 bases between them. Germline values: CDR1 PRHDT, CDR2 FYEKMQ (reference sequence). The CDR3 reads CASSAPPQGVGNTIYF. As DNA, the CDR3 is TGTGCCAGCAGCGCCCCCCCTCAAGGGGTTGGAAACACCATATATTTT.

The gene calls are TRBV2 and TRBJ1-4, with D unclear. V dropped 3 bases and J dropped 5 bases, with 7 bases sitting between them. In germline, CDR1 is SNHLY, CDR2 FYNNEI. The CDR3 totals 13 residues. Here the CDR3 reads CASSDSGNEKLFF. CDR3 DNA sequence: TGTGCCAGCAGTGATTCGGGGAATGAAAAACTGTTTTTT.

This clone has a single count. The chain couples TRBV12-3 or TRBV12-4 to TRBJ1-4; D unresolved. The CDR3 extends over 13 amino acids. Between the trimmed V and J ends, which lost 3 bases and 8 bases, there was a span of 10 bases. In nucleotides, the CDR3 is TGTGCCAGCAGTTTTTCGCCCCAGGAAAAACTGTTTTTT. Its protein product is CASSFSPQEKLFF.

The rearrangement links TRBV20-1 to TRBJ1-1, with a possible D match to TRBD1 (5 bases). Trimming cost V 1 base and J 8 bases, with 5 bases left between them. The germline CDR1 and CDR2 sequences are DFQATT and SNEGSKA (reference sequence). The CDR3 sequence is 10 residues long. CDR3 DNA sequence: TGCAGTGCTAGAGGGACAGAAGCTTTCTTT. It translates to CSARGTEAFF.

CDR3 nucleotide sequence: TGTGCCTGGAGTGCGTCAGGGGGGTACCAAGAGACCCAGTACTTC. Amino acid sequence: CAWSASGGYQETQYF. The chain combines TRBV30 with TRBJ2-5, with a weak D call TRBD1 (7 bases). The CDR3 has 15 residues. V was shortened by 1 base and J by 0 bases, with 12 bases between the two germline ends. Germline V lookup: CDR1 GTSNPN, CDR2 SVGIG (reference sequence).

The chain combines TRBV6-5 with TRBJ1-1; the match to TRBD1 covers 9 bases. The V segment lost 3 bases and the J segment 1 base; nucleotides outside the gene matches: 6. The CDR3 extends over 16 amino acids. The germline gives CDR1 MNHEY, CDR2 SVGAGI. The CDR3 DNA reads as TGTGCCAGCAGTTATGGGACAGGGCCTACGAACACTGAAGCTTTCTTT. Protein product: CASSYGTGPTNTEAFF.

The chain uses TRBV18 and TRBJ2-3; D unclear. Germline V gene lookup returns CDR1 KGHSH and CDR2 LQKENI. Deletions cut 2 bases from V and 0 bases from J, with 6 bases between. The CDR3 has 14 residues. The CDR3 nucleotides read TGTGCCAGCTCACCATTTCCGAGCACAGATACGCAGTATTTT. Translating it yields CASSPFPSTDTQYF.

In DNA, the CDR3 is TGTGCCAGCAGTGGAAAGACCTTCGGAGCAACTAATGAAAAACTGTTTTTT. Amino acids: CASSGKTFGATNEKLFF. The J gene is TRBJ1-4, the V gene TRBV6-1; D is uncertain. This CDR3 is built from 17 residues. Germline V CDR1 and CDR2: MNHNS, SASEGT. V shed 4 bases and J shed 0 bases, with 15 bases lying between them.

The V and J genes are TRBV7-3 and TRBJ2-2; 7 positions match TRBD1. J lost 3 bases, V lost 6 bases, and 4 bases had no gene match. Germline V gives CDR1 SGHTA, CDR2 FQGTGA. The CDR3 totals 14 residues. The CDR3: CASRWDSYTGELFF. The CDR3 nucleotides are TGTGCCAGCAGGTGGGACAGTTACACCGGGGAGCTGTTTTTT.

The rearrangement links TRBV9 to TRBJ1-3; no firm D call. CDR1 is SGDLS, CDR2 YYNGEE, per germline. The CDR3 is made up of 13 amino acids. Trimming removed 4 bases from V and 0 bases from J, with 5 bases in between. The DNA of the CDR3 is TGTGCCAGCAGCCTTAACTCTGGAAACACCATATATTTT. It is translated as CASSLNSGNTIYF.

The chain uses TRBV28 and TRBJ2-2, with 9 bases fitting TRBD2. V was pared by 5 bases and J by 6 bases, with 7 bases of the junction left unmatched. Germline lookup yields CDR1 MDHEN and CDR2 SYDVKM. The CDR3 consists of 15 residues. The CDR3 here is CASSRSGGGAGELFF. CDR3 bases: TGTGCCAGCAGTCGGTCTGGCGGGGGGGCCGGGGAGCTGTTTTTT.

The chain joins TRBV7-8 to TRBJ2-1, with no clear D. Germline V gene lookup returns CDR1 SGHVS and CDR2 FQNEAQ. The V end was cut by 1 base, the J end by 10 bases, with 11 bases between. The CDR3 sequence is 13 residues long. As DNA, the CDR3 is TGTGCCAGCAGCTTAGAGAGGAAATCCGAGCAGTTCTTC. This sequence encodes CASSLERKSEQFF.